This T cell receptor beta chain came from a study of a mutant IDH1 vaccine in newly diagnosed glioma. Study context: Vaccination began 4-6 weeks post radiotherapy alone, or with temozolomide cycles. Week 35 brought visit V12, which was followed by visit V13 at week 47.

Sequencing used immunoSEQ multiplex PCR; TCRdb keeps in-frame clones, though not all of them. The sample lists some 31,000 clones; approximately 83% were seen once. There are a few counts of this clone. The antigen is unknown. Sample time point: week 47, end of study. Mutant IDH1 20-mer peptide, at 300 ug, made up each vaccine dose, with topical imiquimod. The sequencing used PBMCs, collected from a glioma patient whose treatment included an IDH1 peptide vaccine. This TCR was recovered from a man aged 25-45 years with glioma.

The CDR3 region has the DNA TGTGCCAGCAGATATTTAGGGAACACTGAAGCTTTCTTT. Protein sequence: CASRYLGNTEAFF. The rearrangement uses TRBV7-9 and TRBJ1-1; D not resolved. Trimming removed 6 bases from V and 1 base from J, with 9 bases in between. Germline V gene data show CDR1 as SEHNR and CDR2 as FQNEAQ (reference sequence). This CDR3 contains 13 residues.